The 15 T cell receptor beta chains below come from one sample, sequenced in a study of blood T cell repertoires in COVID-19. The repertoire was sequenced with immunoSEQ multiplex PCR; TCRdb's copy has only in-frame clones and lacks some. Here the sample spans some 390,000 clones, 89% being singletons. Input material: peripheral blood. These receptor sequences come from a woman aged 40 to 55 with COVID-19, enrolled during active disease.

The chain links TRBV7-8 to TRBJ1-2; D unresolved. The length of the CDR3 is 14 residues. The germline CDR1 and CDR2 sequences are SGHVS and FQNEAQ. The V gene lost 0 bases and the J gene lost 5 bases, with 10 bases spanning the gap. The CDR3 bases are TGTGCCAGCAGCTTAGCATTAGCCCCATATGGCTACACCTTC. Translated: CASSLALAPYGYTF.

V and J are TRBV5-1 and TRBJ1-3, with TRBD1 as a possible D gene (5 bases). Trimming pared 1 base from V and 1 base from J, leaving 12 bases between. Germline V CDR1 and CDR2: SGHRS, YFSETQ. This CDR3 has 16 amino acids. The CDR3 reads CASSLSWAGSGNTIYF. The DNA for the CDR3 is TGCGCCAGCAGCTTGTCGTGGGCAGGGTCTGGAAACACCATATATTTT.

The CDR3 reads CASSESGGTGGTEAFF. The CDR3, as DNA: TGTGCCAGCAGTGAAAGTGGAGGAACAGGGGGCACTGAAGCTTTCTTT. The rearrangement links TRBV6-1 to TRBJ1-1, with 8 bases identical to TRBD1. CDR1 MNHNS and CDR2 SASEGT come from the germline V gene. The V gene end was trimmed by 2 bases and the J gene end by 4 bases; junction bases not matched to a gene: 9. The CDR3 covers 16 residues.

For the CDR3, the DNA is TGTGCCAGCAGCTGGGCTGGCTGGGAGACCCAGTACTTC. It yields the protein CASSWAGWETQYF. This chain joins TRBV7-2 and TRBJ2-5; no clear D. The V and J ends lost 4 bases and 5 bases respectively, with 11 bases between them. The length of the CDR3 is 13 residues. Germline CDR1 is SGHTA and CDR2 is FQGNSA.

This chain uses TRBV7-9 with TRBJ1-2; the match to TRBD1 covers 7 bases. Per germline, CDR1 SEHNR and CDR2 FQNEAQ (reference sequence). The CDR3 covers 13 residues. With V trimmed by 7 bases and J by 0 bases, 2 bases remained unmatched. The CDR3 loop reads CASTGQANYGYTF. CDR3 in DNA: TGTGCCAGCACCGGACAGGCTAACTATGGCTACACCTTC.

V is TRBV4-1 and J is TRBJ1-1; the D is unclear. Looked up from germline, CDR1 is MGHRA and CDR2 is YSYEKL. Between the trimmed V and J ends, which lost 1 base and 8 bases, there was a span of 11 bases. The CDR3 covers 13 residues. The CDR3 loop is CASSQVGVEEAFF. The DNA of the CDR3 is TGCGCCAGCAGCCAAGTGGGTGTGGAGGAAGCTTTCTTT.

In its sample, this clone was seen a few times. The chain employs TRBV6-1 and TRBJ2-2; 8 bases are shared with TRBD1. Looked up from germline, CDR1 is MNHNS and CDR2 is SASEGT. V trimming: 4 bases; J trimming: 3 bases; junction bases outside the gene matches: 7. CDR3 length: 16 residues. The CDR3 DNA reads TGTGCCAGCAGTGCCTTCGGGACAGGAGACACCGGGGAGCTGTTTTTT. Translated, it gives CASSAFGTGDTGELFF.

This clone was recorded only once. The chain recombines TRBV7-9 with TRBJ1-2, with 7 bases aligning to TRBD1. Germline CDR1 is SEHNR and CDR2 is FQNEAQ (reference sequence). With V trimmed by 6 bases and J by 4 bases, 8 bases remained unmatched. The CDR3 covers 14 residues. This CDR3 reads CASSDTGVVYGYTF. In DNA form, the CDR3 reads TGTGCCAGCAGTGACACAGGGGTAGTCTATGGCTACACCTTC.

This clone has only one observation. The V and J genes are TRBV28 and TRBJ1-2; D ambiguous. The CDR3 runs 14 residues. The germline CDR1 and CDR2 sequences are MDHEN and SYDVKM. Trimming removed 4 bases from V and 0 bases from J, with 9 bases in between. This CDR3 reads CASSSPGSNYGYTF. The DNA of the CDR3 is TGTGCCAGCAGTTCGCCCGGGTCTAACTATGGCTACACCTTC.

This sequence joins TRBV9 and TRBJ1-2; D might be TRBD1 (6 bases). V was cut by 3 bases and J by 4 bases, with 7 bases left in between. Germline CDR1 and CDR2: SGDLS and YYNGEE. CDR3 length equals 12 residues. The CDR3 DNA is TGTGCCAGCAGCGCGGACAGCTATGGCTACACCTTC. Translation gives CASSADSYGYTF.

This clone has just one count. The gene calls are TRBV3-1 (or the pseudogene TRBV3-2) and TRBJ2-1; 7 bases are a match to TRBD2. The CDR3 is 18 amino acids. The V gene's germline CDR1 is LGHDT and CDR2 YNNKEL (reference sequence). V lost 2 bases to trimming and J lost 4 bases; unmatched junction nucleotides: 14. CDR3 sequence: CASSQSHGGGGLYNEQFF. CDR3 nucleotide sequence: TGTGCCAGCAGCCAATCCCACGGTGGGGGGGGTCTTTACAATGAGCAGTTCTTC.

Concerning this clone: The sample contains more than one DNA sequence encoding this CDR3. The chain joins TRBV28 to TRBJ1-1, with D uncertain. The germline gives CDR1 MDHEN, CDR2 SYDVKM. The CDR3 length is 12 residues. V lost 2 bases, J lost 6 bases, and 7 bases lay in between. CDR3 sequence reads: CASSLLTAEAFF. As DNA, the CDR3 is TGTGCCAGCAGTTTACTTACAGCTGAAGCTTTCTTT.

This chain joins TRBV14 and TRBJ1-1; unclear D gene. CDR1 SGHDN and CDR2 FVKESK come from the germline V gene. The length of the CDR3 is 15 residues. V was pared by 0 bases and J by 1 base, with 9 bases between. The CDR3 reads CASSQETIPNTEAFF. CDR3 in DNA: TGTGCCAGCAGCCAAGAGACAATTCCGAACACTGAAGCTTTCTTT.

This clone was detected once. In DNA, the CDR3 is TGTGCCACCCAATCAGAGGGCCGAGAGACCCAGTACTTC. It is translated as CATQSEGRETQYF. The chain links TRBV2 to TRBJ2-5; possibly TRBD2 for D (5 bases). CDR1 and CDR2 (germline): SNHLY, FYNNEI. V gave up 10 bases and J gave up 4 bases, with 16 bases separating them. The CDR3 totals 13 residues.

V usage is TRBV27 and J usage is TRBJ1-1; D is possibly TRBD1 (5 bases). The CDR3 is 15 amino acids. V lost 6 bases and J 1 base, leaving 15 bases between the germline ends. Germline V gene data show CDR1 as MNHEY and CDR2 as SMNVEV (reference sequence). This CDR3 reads CASSLGGSGNTEAFF. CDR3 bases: TGTGCCAGCAGCCTGGGGGGATCGGGGAACACTGAAGCTTTCTTT.